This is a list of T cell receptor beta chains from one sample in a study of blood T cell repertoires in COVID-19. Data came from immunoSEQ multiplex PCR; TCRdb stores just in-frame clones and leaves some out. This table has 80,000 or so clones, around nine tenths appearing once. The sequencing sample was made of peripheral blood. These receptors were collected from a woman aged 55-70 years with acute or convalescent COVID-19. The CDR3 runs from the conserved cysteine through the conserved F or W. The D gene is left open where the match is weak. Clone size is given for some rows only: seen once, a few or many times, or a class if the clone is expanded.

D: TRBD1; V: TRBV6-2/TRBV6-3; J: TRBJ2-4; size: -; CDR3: CASSYVWDRGVKNIQYF; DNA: TGTGCCAGCAGTTACGTCTGGGACAGGGGAGTCAAAAACATTCAGTACTTC
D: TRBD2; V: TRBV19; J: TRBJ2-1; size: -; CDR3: CASRNSGRGFDEQFF; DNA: TGTGCCAGTAGGAATAGCGGGAGAGGGTTTGATGAGCAGTTCTTC
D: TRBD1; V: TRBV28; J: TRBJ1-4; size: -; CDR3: CASSFLTGGGEKLFF; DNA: TGTGCCAGCAGTTTCTTGACAGGGGGCGGTGAAAAACTGTTTTTT
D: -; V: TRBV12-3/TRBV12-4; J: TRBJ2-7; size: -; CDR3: CASSTRTHEQYF; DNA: TGTGCCAGCAGCACCAGGACACACGAGCAGTACTTC
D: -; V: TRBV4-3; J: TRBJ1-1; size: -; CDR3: CASSQNRNANTEAFF; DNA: TGCGCCAGCAGCCAAAACAGGAACGCGAACACTGAAGCTTTCTTT
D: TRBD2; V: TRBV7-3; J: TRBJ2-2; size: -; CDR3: CASSTGLAGSGSGELFF; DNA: TGTGCCAGCAGCACGGGACTAGCTGGGTCTGGTTCCGGGGAGCTGTTTTTT
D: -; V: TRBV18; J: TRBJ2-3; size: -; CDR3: CASSFSEEGSGDTQYF; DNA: TGTGCCAGCTCGTTCTCGGAAGAGGGTTCGGGAGATACGCAGTATTTT
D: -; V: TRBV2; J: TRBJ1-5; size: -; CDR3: CASTMGRGGQPQHF; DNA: TGTGCCAGTACGATGGGGCGGGGGGGGCAGCCCCAGCATTTT
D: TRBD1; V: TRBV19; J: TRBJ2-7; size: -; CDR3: CASSMGTGDYEQYF; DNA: TGTGCCAGTAGTATGGGGACAGGCGACTACGAGCAGTACTTC
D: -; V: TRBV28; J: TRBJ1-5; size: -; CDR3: CASSRDQPQHF; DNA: TGTGCCAGCAGTCGGGATCAGCCCCAGCATTTT
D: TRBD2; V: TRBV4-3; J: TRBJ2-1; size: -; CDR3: CASSQDLASGGANEQFF; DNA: TGCGCCAGCAGCCAAGATCTAGCCAGCGGGGGGGCCAATGAGCAGTTCTTC
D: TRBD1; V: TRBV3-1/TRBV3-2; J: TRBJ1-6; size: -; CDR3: CASSPGDRGLPLHF; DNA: TGTGCCAGCAGCCCGGGGGACAGGGGTTTACCCCTCCACTTT
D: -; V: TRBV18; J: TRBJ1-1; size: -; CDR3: CASSPFSGAGTEAFF; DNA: TGTGCCAGCTCACCTTTCTCGGGCGCGGGGACTGAAGCTTTCTTT
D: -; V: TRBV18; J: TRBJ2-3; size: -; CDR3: CASSLSTSGATDTQYF; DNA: TGTGCCAGCTCACTCTCGACTAGTGGTGCAACAGATACGCAGTATTTT
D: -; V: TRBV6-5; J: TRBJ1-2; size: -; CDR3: CASRPQGIVYGYTF; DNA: TGTGCCAGCAGACCCCAGGGCATCGTCTATGGCTACACCTTC
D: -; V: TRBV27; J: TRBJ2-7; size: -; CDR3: CASSPWRDSYEQYF; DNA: TGTGCCAGTTCTCCCTGGCGGGACTCCTACGAGCAGTACTTC
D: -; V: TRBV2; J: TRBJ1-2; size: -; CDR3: CASIPLGGDGYTF; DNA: TGTGCCAGCATTCCGCTCGGGGGAGATGGCTACACCTTC
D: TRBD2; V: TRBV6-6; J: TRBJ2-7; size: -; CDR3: CASSLASGSYEQYF; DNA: TGTGCCAGCAGCCTAGCTAGCGGATCCTACGAGCAGTACTTC
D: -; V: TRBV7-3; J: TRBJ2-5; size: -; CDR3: CASSLDVETQYF; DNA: TGTGCCAGCAGCCTAGACGTGGAGACCCAGTACTTC
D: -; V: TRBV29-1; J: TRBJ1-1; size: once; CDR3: CSVTRTVNTEAFF; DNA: TGCAGCGTTACAAGGACAGTGAACACTGAAGCTTTCTTT
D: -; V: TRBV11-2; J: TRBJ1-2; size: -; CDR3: CASSPLGRRFYGYTF; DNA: TGTGCCAGCAGCCCCCTGGGCCGACGGTTCTATGGCTACACCTTC
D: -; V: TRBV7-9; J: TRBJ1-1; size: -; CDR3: CAIFGSTEAFF; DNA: TGTGCCATATTCGGGAGCACTGAAGCTTTCTTT
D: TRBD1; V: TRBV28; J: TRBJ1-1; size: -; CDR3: CASSFGGGQTEAFF; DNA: TGTGCCAGCAGTTTTGGTGGGGGACAGACTGAAGCTTTCTTT
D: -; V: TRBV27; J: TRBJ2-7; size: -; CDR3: CASSPDRTNSYEQYF; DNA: TGTGCCAGCAGTCCCGACAGGACCAACTCCTACGAGCAGTACTTC
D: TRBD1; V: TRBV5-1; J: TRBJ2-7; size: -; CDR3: CASSPGQGPYEQYF; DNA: TGCGCCAGCAGCCCCGGACAGGGACCCTACGAGCAGTACTTC
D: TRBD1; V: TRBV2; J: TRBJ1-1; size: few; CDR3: CASSDRGGEWNTEAFF; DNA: TGTGCCAGCAGTGACAGAGGGGGCGAGTGGAACACTGAAGCTTTCTTT
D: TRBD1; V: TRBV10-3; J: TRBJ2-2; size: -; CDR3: CAIRDRVDTGELFF; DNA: TGTGCCATCAGGGACAGGGTTGACACCGGGGAGCTGTTTTTT
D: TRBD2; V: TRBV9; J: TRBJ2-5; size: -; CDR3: CASSVFSGRAGETQYF; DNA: TGTGCCAGCAGCGTATTTAGCGGGAGGGCGGGAGAGACCCAGTACTTC
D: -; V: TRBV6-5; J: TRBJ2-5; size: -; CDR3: CASRGDGSTQYF; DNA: TGTGCCAGCAGGGGGGACGGGAGCACCCAGTACTTC
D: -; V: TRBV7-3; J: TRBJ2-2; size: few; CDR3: CASSLDSPNTGELFF; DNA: TGTGCCAGCAGCCTCGACAGCCCTAACACCGGGGAGCTGTTTTTT
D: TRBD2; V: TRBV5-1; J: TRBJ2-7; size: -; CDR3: CASSMGLAAYEQYF; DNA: TGCGCCAGCAGCATGGGACTAGCGGCCTACGAGCAGTACTTC
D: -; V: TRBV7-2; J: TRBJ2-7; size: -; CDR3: CASSLALEYRDPYEQYF; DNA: TGTGCCAGCAGCTTAGCCCTTGAGTACAGGGACCCCTACGAGCAGTACTTC
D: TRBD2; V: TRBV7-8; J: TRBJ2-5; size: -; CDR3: CASSLGLAGRQETQYF; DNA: TGTGCCAGCAGCTTAGGACTAGCGGGTAGACAAGAGACCCAGTACTTC
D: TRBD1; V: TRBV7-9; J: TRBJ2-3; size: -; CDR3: CASSLGADRGHTQYF; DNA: TGTGCCAGCAGCTTAGGGGCGGACAGGGGGCATACGCAGTATTTT
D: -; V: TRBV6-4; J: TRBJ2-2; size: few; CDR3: CASSVQENTGELFF; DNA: TGTGCCAGCAGTGTTCAGGAGAACACCGGGGAGCTGTTTTTT
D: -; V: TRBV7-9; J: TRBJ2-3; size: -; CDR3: CASRPRGPSTDTQYF; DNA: TGTGCCAGCAGGCCCAGGGGCCCTAGCACAGATACGCAGTATTTT
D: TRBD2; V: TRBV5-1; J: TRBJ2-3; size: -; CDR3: CASSFGSSAGGPRDTQYF; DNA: TGCGCCAGCAGCTTCGGTAGTTCTGCGGGAGGGCCAAGAGATACGCAGTATTTT
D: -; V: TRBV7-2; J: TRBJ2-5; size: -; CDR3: CASSFNEMETQYF; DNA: TGTGCCAGCAGCTTCAATGAGATGGAGACCCAGTACTTC
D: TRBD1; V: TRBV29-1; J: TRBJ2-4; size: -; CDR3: CSGRTGQNIQYF; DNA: TGCAGCGGAAGGACAGGCCAAAACATTCAGTACTTC
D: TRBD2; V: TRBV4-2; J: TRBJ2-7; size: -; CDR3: CASSQEAGGLYEQYF; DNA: TGTGCCAGCAGCCAAGAGGCGGGAGGGCTATACGAGCAGTACTTC
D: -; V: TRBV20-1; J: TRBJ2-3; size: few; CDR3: CSASRGAGGNTQYF; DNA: TGCAGTGCTAGTAGGGGGGCAGGGGGAAATACGCAGTATTTT
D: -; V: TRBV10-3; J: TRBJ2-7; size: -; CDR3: CAISESTLVDKGPRYEQYF; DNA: TGTGCCATCAGTGAGTCGACTTTGGTGGACAAGGGCCCGAGGTACGAGCAGTACTTC
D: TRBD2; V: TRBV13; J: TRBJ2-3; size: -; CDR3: CASSSWTSGRNTQYF; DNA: TGTGCCAGCAGCTCTTGGACTAGCGGGAGAAATACGCAGTATTTT
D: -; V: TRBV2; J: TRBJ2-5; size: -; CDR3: CASSEFYSLPETQYF; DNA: TGTGCCAGCAGTGAGTTTTATAGTCTGCCTGAGACCCAGTACTTC
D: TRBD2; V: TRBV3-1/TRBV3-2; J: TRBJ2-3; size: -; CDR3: CASSQALAWGTQYF; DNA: TGTGCCAGCAGCCAAGCACTAGCGTGGGGTACGCAGTATTTT
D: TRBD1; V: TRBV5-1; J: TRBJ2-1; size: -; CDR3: CASSRGQGRRNEQFF; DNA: TGCGCCAGCAGCAGGGGACAGGGGAGAAGGAATGAGCAGTTCTTC
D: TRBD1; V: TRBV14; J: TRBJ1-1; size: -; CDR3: CASSPGTGNTEAFF; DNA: TGTGCCAGCAGCCCCGGGACAGGGAACACTGAAGCTTTCTTT
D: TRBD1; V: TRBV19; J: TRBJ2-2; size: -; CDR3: CASSTTDRAIGELFF; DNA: TGTGCCAGTAGTACTACGGACAGGGCAATCGGGGAGCTGTTTTTT
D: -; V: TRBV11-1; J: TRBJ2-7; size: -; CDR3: CASSQFGVVCEQYF; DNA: TGTGCCAGCAGCCAATTTGGAGTAGTTTGCGAGCAGTACTTC
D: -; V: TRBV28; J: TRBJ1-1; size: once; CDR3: CASLDSLNTEAFF; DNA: TGTGCCAGCCTGGACAGTCTGAACACTGAAGCTTTCTTT
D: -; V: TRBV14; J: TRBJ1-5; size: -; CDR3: CASSQDRPWGRGNQPQHF; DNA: TGTGCCAGCAGCCAAGATCGACCATGGGGGAGGGGCAATCAGCCCCAGCATTTT
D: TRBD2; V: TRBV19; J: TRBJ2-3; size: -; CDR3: CASNALWTSGGADTQYF; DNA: TGTGCCAGCAACGCTTTATGGACTAGCGGGGGGGCAGATACGCAGTATTTT
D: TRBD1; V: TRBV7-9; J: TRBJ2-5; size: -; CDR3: CASSWDRVSTQYF; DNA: TGTGCCAGCAGCTGGGACAGGGTATCGACCCAGTACTTC
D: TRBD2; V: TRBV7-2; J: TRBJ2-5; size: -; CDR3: CASSLTSGDQETQYF; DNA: TGTGCCAGCAGCTTGACTAGCGGGGACCAAGAGACCCAGTACTTC
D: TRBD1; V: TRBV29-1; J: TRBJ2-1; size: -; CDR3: CSVDDRGNEQFF; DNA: TGCAGCGTTGATGACAGGGGCAATGAGCAGTTCTTC
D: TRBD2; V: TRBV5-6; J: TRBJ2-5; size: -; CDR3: CASSPGTTQETQYF; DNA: TGTGCCAGCAGCCCCGGGACTACCCAAGAGACCCAGTACTTC
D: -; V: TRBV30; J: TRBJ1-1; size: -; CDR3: CAIPGHKNTEAFF; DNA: TGTGCCATTCCGGGACATAAAAACACTGAAGCTTTCTTT